This T cell receptor beta chain was identified during a study of cytomegalovirus exposure and HLA in healthy donors (dated by TCRdb to about 2017). Background for the entire study: In an earlier analysis of roughly 500 of the donors, around 300 Gb of sequence data and 100 million or so unique TCR beta sequences from about 180 million T cells were reported. The T cell repertoires of under 750 subjects were profiled by immunosequencing and related to cytomegalovirus serostatus. Of the 300 to 450 genotyped donors, around 81% fell in the genetic ancestry cluster associated with self-reported Caucasian donors. An earlier analysis of about 600 of the donors used high-throughput TCR beta sequencing to judge whether each TCR beta V gene segment behaved as functional or pseudogenic. A separate validation cohort of over 95 different subjects was used in addition to the approximately 640-subject first cohort. Typing coverage differed by locus: A, B, C, DRB1 and DQB1 were typed in roughly 620-640 donors, DQA1 in roughly 510, DPA1 in some 610, and DPB1 in 450 to 490. HLA typing included class I and class II loci at four-digit resolution. Donor age, sex, ethnicity and CMV serostatus were compiled alongside the repertoire data. In a later analysis, previously published TCR beta repertoires from about 640 donors were re-analyzed and high-resolution HLA genotyping was added so that TCR occurrence patterns could be studied. The study was designed to test whether signatures of past pathogen exposure could be identified by cataloging public T cell receptors. In the later analysis, no new phenotypic data were used to find candidate immune exposures; instead, reliance was placed on TCR beta sequences and their occurrence across donors. To predict cytomegalovirus infection status, the study brought together high-throughput TCR immunosequencing, statistical association of individual TCRs with disease status, and machine learning. An early release covering around 630 HLA-typed donors comprised about 290 gigabases of sequencing data and around 80 million unique TCR sequences. Among about 400 genotyped donors of the cohort, an average of approximately 240,000 unique TCR beta nucleotide sequences was sequenced per donor, of which about 18% were non-productive. All discovery cohort repertoires had been generated using a single sequencing platform. Five DR-DQ haplotypes were treated as single units for association and clustering because of strong linkage in the cohort. A later genetic analysis took genome-wide SNP genotypes for about three fifths of the 666 donors and used that subset as a discovery cohort.

Libraries came from the immunoSEQ multiplex PCR assay. For the multiplex PCR, a mixture combining 60 forward primers for TCR Vbeta segments and 13 reverse primers for TCR Jbeta segments was used. The CDR3 region of rearranged TCR beta genes was amplified from genomic DNA with a multiplex PCR assay. The amplified TCR beta libraries were sequenced on the Illumina HiSeq System as 87-base-pair reads. In the authors' own workflow: In a later analysis, tens of millions of unique TCR beta chains were counted across the 500 to 850 repertoires, and around 10 million of these chains were shared by at least two donors. A nearest-neighbor algorithm error-corrected the raw reads and collapsed the reads into unique sequences, merging closely related sequences to remove PCR and sequencing errors. Alignment of CDR3 sequences to IMGT reference sequences was used to assign V, D and J gene segments. For a sequence to be retained, at least a six-nucleotide match to both a V gene segment and a J gene segment was required. Rearrangements were called productive when the CDR3 lacked stop codons and stayed in frame with V and J; all others were non-productive. Following IMGT convention, CDR3 was defined as the stretch from the second conserved V-encoded cysteine to the conserved J-encoded phenylalanine. In an earlier analysis of 587 of the donors, sequences lacking an unambiguous match to a single V gene segment were excluded. An earlier analysis of almost 600 of the donors classified V segments as functional when productive rearrangements were above 56.7% and as segregating when the standard deviation between donors was above 5%. A statistical classification framework was built to diagnose cytomegalovirus status from the catalog of TCR beta chain sequences. A later analysis assigned V and J genes by comparing TCR nucleotide sequences with IMGT/GENE-DB human TR gene sequences. A later analysis assigned CDR3 sequences and most-parsimonious VDJ recombination scenarios with the TCRdist pipeline. In a later analysis, each TCR beta chain was defined by its CDR3 amino acid sequence together with its V-gene family, and reads without a unique V-gene family were excluded. A later analysis removed nearly 600 highly shared, low-generation-probability nucleotide sequences to deal with suspected cross-contamination and a sequencing artifact. A later analysis calculated a clonal expansion index for each public chain from normalized within-repertoire ranks of inferred template counts. Generation probabilities in a later analysis came from a VDJ recombination model fitted to out-of-frame rearrangements, and those results were checked against IGoR. In a later analysis, TCR-TCR, TCR-HLA and TCR-CMV co-occurrence was scored with hypergeometric tests, and a repertoire-size bias correction was applied to TCR pairs. A later analysis estimated false discovery rates by permuting HLA or CMV assignments 20 times. A later analysis grouped co-occurring TCRs with DBSCAN, adding TCRdist sequence similarity when clustering within HLA-allele-positive subsets. Co-occurrence clustering excluded repertoires with fewer than 30,000 or more than 120,000 public chains, plus five with anomalous nucleotide sharing. TCRdb mirrors the immuneACCESS table, restricted to in-frame sequences. Some clones are absent from its copies; in checked studies, under half trace to an unresolved V gene, and the reason for the others is unknown. The DNA gave D and trimming, while V, J and clone size come from that table. Here the sample has approximately 150,000 clones; approximately 62% occur a single time. Jointly, the top ten make up approximately 1.5% of the sample.

Reading from cysteine to phenylalanine, the CDR3 counts 14 amino acids. Of the read, only the CDR3 DNA is kept; its 42 bases are in frame from base 1. V drops 3 bases and J drops 0 bases, leaving 8 bases in between. As encoded in the germline V gene, CDR1 is KGHSH while CDR2 is LQKENI. The count of this clone is one. Its cognate antigen has yet to be identified. No per-base quality is available; no much larger clone lies one base away. The cohort comprised several hundred healthy bone marrow donors. Cohort members were all nominally healthy when sampled, although unrecorded immune exposures were likely present. The donor was CMV seronegative and belonged to the group of over 300 seronegative cohort members. Each donor provided a peripheral blood sample, and peripheral blood mononuclear cells were used for TCR beta sequencing. The Qiagen DNeasy Blood Extraction Kit was used to extract genomic DNA from the blood cell samples.

What the authors observed across the whole study: Linkage disequilibrium might explain the correlated functional status among segregating V segments, but an unknown experimental factor could not be ruled out. The earlier analysis of 587 of the donors excluded 15 to 20 rarely observed V segments, including chromosome 9 orphons, because counts were too low. According to a later analysis, TCR association rates differed among HLA loci, with DRB1 alleles showing the most associated TCRs and HLA-C alleles showing the fewest. In vitro tests confirmed that a few of the cytomegalovirus-associated TCR beta chains recognize cytomegalovirus antigens. Because HLA typing was missing for some donors at each locus, association tests included only the typed subset. The cohort was sequenced for TCR beta chains only, and without alpha or paired-chain data the features that could be detected were limited. Several of the top co-occurrence clusters appeared to be linked to parvovirus B19, influenza, CMV and Epstein-Barr virus, according to a later analysis. In an earlier analysis of fewer than 750 of the donors, most TCR beta V segments were observed in productive rearrangements about 87% or about 30% of the time, broadly matching IMGT annotations. Presence/absence analyses assumed roughly uniform sequencing depth across donors, an assumption that may not hold. A later genetic analysis associated a missense DCLRE1C variant with V-gene and J-gene trimming of TCR beta chains, and an independent cohort replicated the association. According to the authors, the approach could potentially be generalized to other disease states and immunological phenotypes. Because the 87-base-pair reads could not distinguish some IMGT-functional V segments, including TRBV6-2 and TRBV6-3, those segments were excluded. In a later analysis, most CMV-associated TCR beta chains were found to appear HLA-restricted, with HLA associations seemingly driven largely by CMV exposure. Compared with equally common non-associated chains, HLA-associated TCR beta chains in a later analysis were more clonally expanded and had lower generation probabilities. According to a later genetic analysis, donors in an Asian-associated ancestry cluster had fewer N-insertions in productive TCRs than the roughly 670-donor mean. At a false discovery rate of 0.05, a later analysis linked around 15,000 TCR beta sequences to specific HLA alleles. The classifier was reported to diagnose cytomegalovirus status with high specificity and sensitivity in both the original and validation cohorts. A group of highly shared sequence variants was considered likely to be a technical artifact of the sequencing pipeline. Immune exposure information for the cohort was limited to CMV serostatus. Most TCR sequences were observed very rarely across donors, whereas some public TCRs were present in many individuals. A further reported finding was that TCR beta sequences accurately predicted the HLA-A and HLA-B alleles for most subjects in the first cohort. A total of 150 to 200 TCR beta chains were listed by the study as associated with cytomegalovirus. When HLA alleles, especially DR and DQ, strongly co-occurred, TCR associations were difficult to assign to individual alleles.

Recombination connected TRBV18 to TRBJ1-2, with TRBD1 tentatively as D gene (6 bases match). The sequence was collected from a middle-aged man in good health and CMV-seronegative. The sample comprised PBMCs. Here the CDR3 is given as CASSPSGANYGYTF. The bases are TGTGCCAGCTCACCCTCAGGGGCTAACTATGGCTACACCTTC.